A selection of T cell receptor beta chains follows, all from one sample in a study of T cell responses to AZD1222 COVID-19 vaccine. TCRdb keeps only in-frame clones here, not all; method: immunoSEQ multiplex PCR. This sample carries some 150,000 clones, around 90% of them seen once, and the ten largest clones take 4% to 6%. The specimen comprised peripheral blood, sampled on day 0 of AZD1222 vaccination. All receptors derive from an adult in good health. Both conserved end residues are part of each CDR3. A D gene is named only where the DNA matches it firmly. Clone sizes are given selectively: once, few, many, or a class where the clone is expanded.

>.|.|TRBJ2-7|TRBV6-2/TRBV6-3
CASSSSFRRGSYEQYF
TGTGCCAGCAGTTCTAGCTTCCGACGAGGCTCCTACGAGCAGTACTTC
>.|once|TRBJ2-4|TRBV5-4
CASSLARAGGFRNIQYF
TGTGCCAGCAGCTTGGCGCGAGCCGGGGGTTTTAGAAACATTCAGTACTTC
>.|.|TRBJ2-5|TRBV12-3/TRBV12-4
CASSFAGRETQYF
TGTGCCAGCAGTTTTGCCGGCAGGGAGACCCAGTACTTC
>.|.|TRBJ2-3|TRBV19
CASSIKRGARTDTQYF
TGTGCCAGTAGTATAAAACGAGGGGCTCGCACAGATACGCAGTATTTT
>TRBD1|.|TRBJ1-4|TRBV9
CASSTDREIGEKLFF
TGTGCCAGCAGCACCGACAGGGAAATTGGTGAAAAACTGTTTTTT
>.|.|TRBJ1-4|TRBV6-2/TRBV6-3
CASSYFGEKLFF
TGTGCCAGCAGTTACTTCGGGGAAAAACTGTTTTTT
>TRBD1|.|TRBJ2-7|TRBV4-3
CASSPGTGAYEQYF
TGCGCCAGCAGCCCCGGGACAGGGGCCTACGAGCAGTACTTC
>TRBD1|.|TRBJ1-2|TRBV7-2
CASSSGTGQLPYGYTF
TGTGCCAGCAGCTCCGGGACAGGGCAATTACCCTATGGCTACACCTTC
>.|.|TRBJ1-1|TRBV20-1
CSASPGSRTEAFF
TGCAGTGCTAGTCCAGGGAGTCGGACTGAAGCTTTCTTT
>.|.|TRBJ2-2|TRBV4-1
CASSPAPLAGELFF
TGCGCCAGCAGCCCGGCCCCCTTAGCAGGGGAGCTGTTTTTT
>TRBD2|.|TRBJ2-1|TRBV5-1
CASSRGGLAGNEQFF
TGCGCCAGCAGCCGCGGAGGACTAGCGGGAAATGAGCAGTTCTTC
>.|.|TRBJ2-5|TRBV6-5
CASSYSSPPEQETQYF
TGTGCCAGCAGTTACTCGTCTCCCCCGGAGCAAGAGACCCAGTACTTC
>TRBD2|.|TRBJ2-1|TRBV6-6
CASSRLGNSAQGGGEQFF
TGTGCCAGCAGTCGACTAGGTAACTCAGCCCAAGGCGGGGGTGAGCAGTTCTTC
>TRBD1|.|TRBJ1-5|TRBV19
CASSATQGGNQPQHF
TGTGCCAGTAGTGCCACGCAGGGGGGCAATCAGCCCCAGCATTTT
>.|.|TRBJ2-4|TRBV19
CASRSELAKNIQYF
TGTGCCAGTAGGAGTGAACTAGCCAAAAACATTCAGTACTTC
>.|.|TRBJ1-4|TRBV6-5
CASSYVKPDLNEKLFF
TGTGCCAGCAGTTACGTTAAACCGGACCTCAATGAAAAACTGTTTTTT
>.|.|TRBJ2-1|TRBV21-1
CASSRVTGFGQFF
TGTGCCAGCAGCAGAGTAACAGGATTTGGGCAGTTCTTC
>TRBD1|.|TRBJ2-1|TRBV6-1
CASSEQDRGSDEQFF
TGTGCCAGCAGTGAACAGGACAGGGGTTCAGATGAGCAGTTCTTC
>.|.|TRBJ1-5|TRBV18
CASSPQNLINQPQHF
TGTGCCAGCTCACCACAAAATCTTATCAATCAGCCCCAGCATTTT
>.|.|TRBJ1-2|TRBV27
CASSFKGGNGYTF
TGTGCCAGCAGTTTCAAGGGTGGGAATGGCTACACCTTC
>TRBD2|.|TRBJ2-3|TRBV29-1
CSVEGGLAGGIDTQYF
TGCAGCGTTGAGGGAGGACTAGCGGGAGGTATAGATACGCAGTATTTT
>TRBD1|.|TRBJ1-6|TRBV7-3
CASSSGQGNSPLHF
TGTGCCAGCAGCTCCGGACAGGGGAATTCACCCCTCCACTTT